These T cell receptor beta chains were read from a single sample in a study of graft-versus-host responses after intestinal transplantation. Their recognized antigens are unknown. Libraries were prepared by immunoSEQ multiplex PCR; TCRdb keeps only in-frame clonotypes and omits some of them. The sample holds fewer than 120,000 clones, 80% to 95% seen once. Sequences were derived from unstimulated CD8+ T cells sorted from spleen or lymph node cells, sampled before intestinal transplant. The receptors here all came from a human donor who received an intestinal transplant. The CDR3 runs from the conserved cysteine through the conserved F or W. The D gene is left open where the match is weak. Clone size appears in some rows only: once, few, many, or a class for an expanded clone.

TRBV28	NA	TRBJ1-2	NA	CASNDPGGFYGYTF	TGTGCCAGCAACGACCCTGGGGGCTTCTATGGCTACACCTTC
TRBV4-2	NA	TRBJ2-6	NA	CASSQESGANVLTF	TGTGCCAGCAGCCAAGAATCTGGGGCCAACGTCCTGACTTTC
TRBV5-5	NA	TRBJ1-4	once	CASSLEGATNEKLFF	TGTGCCAGCAGCTTGGAGGGAGCAACTAATGAAAAACTGTTTTTT
TRBV5-1	NA	TRBJ1-1	NA	CASSSGENTEAFF	TGCGCCAGCAGCTCCGGGGAGAACACTGAAGCTTTCTTT
TRBV5-1	NA	TRBJ2-7	NA	CASSLGTELYEQYF	TGCGCCAGCAGCTTGGGGACCGAACTCTACGAGCAGTACTTC
TRBV30	NA	TRBJ2-5	NA	CAWSGQTQYF	TGTGCCTGGAGTGGGCAGACCCAGTACTTC
TRBV9	NA	TRBJ2-7	NA	CASSVGGGLSYEQYF	TGTGCCAGCAGCGTAGGGGGAGGACTCTCCTACGAGCAGTACTTC
TRBV4-2	NA	TRBJ2-1	once	CASSPETRNEQFF	TGTGCCAGCAGCCCGGAGACTCGCAATGAGCAGTTCTTC
TRBV30	NA	TRBJ1-5	NA	CAWSPGGSNQPQHF	TGTGCCTGGAGTCCCGGGGGGAGCAATCAGCCCCAGCATTTT
TRBV2	NA	TRBJ2-1	NA	CASSELWTNNEQFF	TGTGCCAGCAGTGAATTATGGACAAACAATGAGCAGTTCTTC
TRBV27	NA	TRBJ1-5	NA	CASRVRGSNQPQHF	TGTGCCAGCAGAGTCCGGGGGAGCAATCAGCCCCAGCATTTT
TRBV27	TRBD2	TRBJ2-3	NA	CASSRGVDTQYF	TGTGCCAGCAGCCGGGGGGTGGATACGCAGTATTTT
TRBV4-1	TRBD2	TRBJ2-7	NA	CASSQDVPGLAGGREQYF	TGCGCCAGCAGCCAAGATGTTCCAGGACTAGCGGGAGGGCGCGAGCAGTACTTC
TRBV7-2	NA	TRBJ2-2	NA	CASSHSDMTAGELFF	TGTGCCAGCAGCCACTCCGATATGACGGCCGGGGAGCTGTTTTTT
TRBV13	NA	TRBJ2-7	once	CASSLGLTDYEQYF	TGTGCCAGCAGCTTGGGACTGACGGACTACGAGCAGTACTTC
TRBV2	TRBD1	TRBJ2-7	once	CASSEVRQGSYEQYF	TGTGCCAGCAGTGAAGTGAGACAGGGTTCCTACGAGCAGTACTTC
TRBV7-9	NA	TRBJ2-5	NA	CASSLAEIERKTQYF	TGTGCCAGCAGCTTAGCAGAGATCGAGAGGAAGACCCAGTACTTC
TRBV11-2	TRBD1	TRBJ1-1	NA	CASSFRDRGVNTEAFF	TGTGCCAGCAGCTTCCGGGACAGGGGAGTGAACACTGAAGCTTTCTTT
TRBV5-1	NA	TRBJ2-1	NA	CASSLWGVSSYNEQFF	TGCGCCAGCAGCTTATGGGGCGTAAGCTCCTACAATGAGCAGTTCTTC
TRBV19	TRBD1	TRBJ1-2	NA	CASRSRQGENGYTF	TGTGCCAGTAGGTCCAGACAGGGCGAGAATGGCTACACCTTC
TRBV19	NA	TRBJ2-1	NA	CASSIVFTRTRLSSYNEQFF	TGTGCCAGTAGTATAGTCTTCACTCGGACTCGGCTGAGCTCCTACAATGAGCAGTTCTTC
TRBV19	NA	TRBJ1-5	NA	CASTAGLSHQPQHF	TGTGCCAGTACAGCCGGACTCTCCCATCAGCCCCAGCATTTT
TRBV18	NA	TRBJ2-3	NA	CASSPPEGEVSDTQYF	TGTGCCAGCTCACCACCGGAGGGAGAAGTGTCAGATACGCAGTATTTT
TRBV6-5	NA	TRBJ2-1	NA	CASSYFNEQFF	TGTGCCAGCAGTTACTTTAATGAGCAGTTCTTC
TRBV30	TRBD1	TRBJ1-5	NA	CAWSVGDSSNQPQHF	TGTGCCTGGAGTGTAGGGGACAGTAGCAATCAGCCCCAGCATTTT
TRBV9	NA	TRBJ2-1	NA	CASSYYGSYNEQFF	TGTGCCAGCAGTTATTATGGCTCCTACAATGAGCAGTTCTTC
TRBV7-3	NA	TRBJ2-3	NA	CASSLIAGRGTDTQYF	TGTGCCAGCAGCTTAATTGCCGGGCGGGGCACAGATACGCAGTATTTT
TRBV27	NA	TRBJ2-3	NA	CASSSLASTDTQYF	TGTGCCAGCAGTTCTCTAGCGAGCACAGATACGCAGTATTTT